What follows describes a single T cell receptor (beta chain). Antigen unknown. Looked up from germline, CDR1 is SEHNR and CDR2 is FQNEAQ (reference sequence). Unmatched junction bases numbered 2, after V lost 3 bases and J lost 4 bases. This CDR3 is built from 15 residues. This sample is drawn from a study of OX40 agonist ivuxolimab in advanced cancers. Across the whole study: The patients got ivuxolimab, which is an agonistic anti-OX40 (CD134) antibody. Findings and caveats of the study: At 0.1 to 3.0 mg/kg and by week 6, CD4+ and CD8+ T cells in the blood had expanded clonally. In the 0.1-3.0 mg/kg groups, partial responders showed among the lowest expansion.

Using immunoSEQ multiplex PCR, the repertoire was profiled, and TCRdb retains in-frame clones only, with some absent. The sample lists tens of thousands of clones; approximately 89% were seen once. The sample was CD4+ or CD8+ T cells sorted from blood, taken in a trial of the OX40 agonist ivuxolimab. This chain uses TRBV7-9 with TRBJ2-1; 11 positions agree with TRBD2. This sequence originates from an adult with an advanced solid tumor such as melanoma, head and neck, liver or kidney cancer. The DNA of the CDR3 is TGTGCCAGCAGCTTTAGCGGGAGGGCTTACAATGAGCAGTTCTTC. Residues: CASSFSGRAYNEQFF.